Listed here is a single T cell receptor beta chain. The data originate from a study of OX40 agonist ivuxolimab in advanced cancers. TCRdb's table, derived via immunoSEQ multiplex PCR, lists solely in-frame clones and lacks some. The table records about 55,000 clones, 88% of them present only once. CDR1 and CDR2 from the germline V gene are SGHNT and YYREEE (reference sequence). The CDR3 is made up of 17 amino acids. V lost 2 bases, J lost 6 bases, and 20 bases lay in between. The rearrangement uses TRBV5-4 and TRBJ2-2; no clear D. This receptor was obtained from an adult with an advanced solid tumor such as melanoma, head and neck, liver or kidney cancer. The sequencing here drew on CD4+ or CD8+ T cells sorted from blood, taken in a trial of the OX40 agonist ivuxolimab. This CDR3 is CASSFPGRFDGPGELFF. The DNA for the CDR3 is TGTGCCAGCAGCTTCCCCGGACGGTTCGACGGCCCCGGGGAGCTGTTTTTT.